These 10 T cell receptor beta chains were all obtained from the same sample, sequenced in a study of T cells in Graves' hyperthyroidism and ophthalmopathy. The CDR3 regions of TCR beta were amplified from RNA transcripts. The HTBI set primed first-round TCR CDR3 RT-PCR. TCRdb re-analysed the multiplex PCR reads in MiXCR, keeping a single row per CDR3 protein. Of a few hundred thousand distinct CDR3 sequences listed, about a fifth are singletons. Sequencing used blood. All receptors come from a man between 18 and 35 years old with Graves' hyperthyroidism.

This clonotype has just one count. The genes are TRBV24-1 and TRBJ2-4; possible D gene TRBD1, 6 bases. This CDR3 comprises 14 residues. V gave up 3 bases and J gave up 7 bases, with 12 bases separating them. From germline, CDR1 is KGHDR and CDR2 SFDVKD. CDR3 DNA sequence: TGTGCCACCAGTGATCCCCGGACAGCCAACATTCAGTACTTC. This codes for CATSDPRTANIQYF.

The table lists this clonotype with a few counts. The CDR3 DNA is TGTGCCAGCAGAAGGGACAGAGATAACACTGAAGCTTTCTTT. Amino acids: CASRRDRDNTEAFF. The genes are TRBV6-4 and TRBJ1-1; 7 nucleotides agree with TRBD1. The CDR3 has 14 amino acids. In germline, CDR1 is MRHNA, CDR2 SNTAGT. V was clipped by 6 bases and J by 2 bases; unmatched bases: 6.

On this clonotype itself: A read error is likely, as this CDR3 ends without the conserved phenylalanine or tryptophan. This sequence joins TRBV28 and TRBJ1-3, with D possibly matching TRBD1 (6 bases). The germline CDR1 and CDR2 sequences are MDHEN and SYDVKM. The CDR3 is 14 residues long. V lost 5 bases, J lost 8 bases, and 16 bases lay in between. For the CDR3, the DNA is TGTGCCAGCAGTACCCCACAGGGCCGGGACACCATATATCTT. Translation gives CASSTPQGRDTIYL.

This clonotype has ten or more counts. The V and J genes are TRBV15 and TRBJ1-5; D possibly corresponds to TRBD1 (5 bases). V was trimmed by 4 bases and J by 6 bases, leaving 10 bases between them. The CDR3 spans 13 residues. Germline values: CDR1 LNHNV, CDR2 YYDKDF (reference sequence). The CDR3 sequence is CATSIGGTQPQHF. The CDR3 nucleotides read TGTGCCACCAGCATCGGGGGTACTCAGCCCCAGCATTTT.

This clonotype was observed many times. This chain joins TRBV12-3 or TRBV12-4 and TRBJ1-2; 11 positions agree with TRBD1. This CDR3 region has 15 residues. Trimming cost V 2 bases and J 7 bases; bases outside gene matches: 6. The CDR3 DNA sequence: TGTGCCAGCAGTTTAAGGGGACAGGGGGGCTCTGGCTACACCTTC. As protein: CASSLRGQGGSGYTF.

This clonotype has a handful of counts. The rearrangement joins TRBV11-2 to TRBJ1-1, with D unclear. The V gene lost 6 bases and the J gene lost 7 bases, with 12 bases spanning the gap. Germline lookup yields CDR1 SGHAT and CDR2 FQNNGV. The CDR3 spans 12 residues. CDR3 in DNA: TGTGCCAGCAGGACCGGACGGTATGAAGCTTTCTTT. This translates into CASRTGRYEAFF. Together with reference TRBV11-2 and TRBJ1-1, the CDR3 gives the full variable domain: EAGVAQSPRYKIIEKRQSVAFWCNPISGHATLYWYQQILGQGPKLLIQFQNNGVVDDSQLPKDRFSAERLKGVDSTLKIQPAKLEDSAVYLCASRTGRYEAFFGQGTRLTVV.

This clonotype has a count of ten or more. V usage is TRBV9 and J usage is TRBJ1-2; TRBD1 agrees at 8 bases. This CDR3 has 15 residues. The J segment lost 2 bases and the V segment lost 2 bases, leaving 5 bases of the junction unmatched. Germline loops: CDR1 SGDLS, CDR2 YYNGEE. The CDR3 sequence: CASSVSGQGNYGYTF. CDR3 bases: TGTGCCAGCAGCGTTTCCGGACAGGGAAACTATGGCTACACCTTC. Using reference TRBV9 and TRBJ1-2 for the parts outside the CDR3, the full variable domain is DSGVTQTPKHLITATGQRVTLRCSPRSGDLSVYWYQQSLDQGLQFLIQYYNGEERAKGNILERFSAQQFPDLHSELNLSSLELGDSALYFCASSVSGQGNYGYTFGSGTRLTVV.

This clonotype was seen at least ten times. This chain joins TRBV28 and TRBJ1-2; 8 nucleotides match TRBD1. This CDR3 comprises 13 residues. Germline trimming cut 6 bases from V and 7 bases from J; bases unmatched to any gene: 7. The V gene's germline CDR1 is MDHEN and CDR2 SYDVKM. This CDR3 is CASSPTGGSGYTF. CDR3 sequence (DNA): TGTGCCAGCAGCCCTACAGGGGGAAGTGGCTACACCTTC.

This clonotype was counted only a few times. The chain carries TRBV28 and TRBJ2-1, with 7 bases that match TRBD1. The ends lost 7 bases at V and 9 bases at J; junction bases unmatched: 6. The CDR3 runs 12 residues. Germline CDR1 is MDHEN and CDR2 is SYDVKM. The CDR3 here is CASTSGQPEQFF. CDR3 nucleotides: TGTGCCAGCACCTCGGGACAGCCTGAGCAGTTCTTC.

CDR3 protein: CASSSLAGGLGELFF. The CDR3 DNA reads TGTGCCAGCAGTAGTCTAGCGGGAGGTTTGGGGGAGCTGTTTTTT. The rearrangement joins TRBV6-1 to TRBJ2-2; TRBD2 matches at 11 bases. V shed 5 bases and J 8 bases; nucleotides not matched to a gene: 7. CDR3 size: 15 residues. Germline V lookup: CDR1 MNHNS, CDR2 SASEGT.